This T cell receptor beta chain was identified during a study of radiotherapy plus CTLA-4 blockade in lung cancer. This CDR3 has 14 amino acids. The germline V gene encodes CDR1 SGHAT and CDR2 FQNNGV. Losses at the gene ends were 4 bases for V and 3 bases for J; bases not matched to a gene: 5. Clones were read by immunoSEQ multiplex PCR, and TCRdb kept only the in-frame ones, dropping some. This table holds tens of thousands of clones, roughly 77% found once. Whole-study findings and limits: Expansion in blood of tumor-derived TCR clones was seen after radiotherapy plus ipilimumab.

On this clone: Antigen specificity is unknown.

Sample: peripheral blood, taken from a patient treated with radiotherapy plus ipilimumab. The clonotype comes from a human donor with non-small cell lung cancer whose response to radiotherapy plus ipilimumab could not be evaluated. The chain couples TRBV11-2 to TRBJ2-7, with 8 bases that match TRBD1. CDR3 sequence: CASSSTGAVYEQYF. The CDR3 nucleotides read TGTGCCAGCAGCTCGACAGGGGCTGTCTACGAGCAGTACTTC. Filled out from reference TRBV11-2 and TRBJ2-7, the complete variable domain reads EAGVAQSPRYKIIEKRQSVAFWCNPISGHATLYWYQQILGQGPKLLIQFQNNGVVDDSQLPKDRFSAERLKGVDSTLKIQPAKLEDSAVYLCASSSTGAVYEQYFGPGTRLTVT.